Sequencing of this T cell receptor (beta chain) was carried out in a study of blood T cell repertoires in COVID-19. TCRdb's copy holds only in-frame clones and misses some; the assay was immunoSEQ multiplex PCR. Of more than 200,000 clones in the sample, roughly 85% were seen once. This CDR3 contains 14 residues. The V gene's germline CDR1 is GTSNPN and CDR2 SVGIG (reference sequence). With V trimmed by 3 bases and J by 3 bases, 6 bases remained unmatched. V and J are TRBV30 and TRBJ2-7, with TRBD1 matching over 9 bases. The sequence was obtained from a man aged 18 to 29 with active or convalescent COVID-19. Sequencing used peripheral blood. The CDR3 here is CAWSLRDRVYEQYF. The DNA for the CDR3 is TGTGCCTGGAGCTTAAGGGACAGGGTCTACGAGCAGTACTTC.